These 28 T cell receptor beta chains came from one sample sequenced in a study of PD-1 blockade in classical Hodgkin lymphoma. The assay was immunoSEQ multiplex PCR, and TCRdb's table has in-frame clones only and misses some. The sample lists some 8,000 clones; 82% were seen once. Time point here: cycle 4 day 1 (C4D1), after more than five weeks of nivolumab. Every single patient, without exception, relapsed after autologous stem cell transplantation, and brentuximab vedotin exposure varied. After thawing, PBMCs were subjected to magnetic negative selection to isolate CD8+ T cells. This sample comprised CD8+ T cells from blood, obtained before the fourth cycle of nivolumab. The receptors originated from a human donor with classical Hodgkin lymphoma.

This chain uses TRBV5-1 with TRBJ2-3; no clear D gene. V lost 1 base to trimming and J lost 4 bases, with 7 bases between them. This CDR3 is 13 amino acids long. Per germline, CDR1 SGHRS and CDR2 YFSETQ. Here the CDR3 reads CASSLFPSDTQYF. The CDR3 DNA is TGCGCCAGCAGCTTGTTTCCCTCAGATACGCAGTATTTT.

For the CDR3, the DNA is TGTGCCAGCAGCGCCATTGAAGCTTTCTTT. This encodes CASSAIEAFF. The chain links TRBV21-1 to TRBJ1-1. TRBV21-1 is a documented pseudogene. CDR3 length: 10 residues.

This sequence joins TRBV28 and TRBJ1-4; D remains ambiguous. Germline CDR1 is MDHEN and CDR2 is SYDVKM. The CDR3 length is 18 residues. V lost 3 bases and J lost 0, with 17 bases in between. The CDR3 reads CASSFVPLQTTTNEKLFF. CDR3 bases: TGTGCCAGCAGTTTTGTACCTCTACAGACCACAACTAATGAAAAACTGTTTTTT.

The rearrangement joins TRBV7-9 to TRBJ1-5; possibly TRBD1 for D (6 bases). Trimming shortened V by 4 bases and J by 4 bases, and 11 bases separated the two germline ends. This CDR3 comprises 14 residues. Germline values: CDR1 SEHNR, CDR2 FQNEAQ (reference sequence). CDR3 bases: TGTGCCAGCAGCTCCTGGGGGGCGAATCAGCCCCAGCATTTT. Its protein is CASSSWGANQPQHF.

The chain uses TRBV6-5 and TRBJ1-4; the D gene is possibly TRBD1 (6 bases). Between the trimmed V and J ends, which lost 0 bases and 9 bases, there was a span of 14 bases. CDR1 is MNHEY, CDR2 SVGAGI, per germline. The CDR3 runs to 15 residues. The chain's CDR3 is CASSYSTQGMKKLFF. CDR3 sequence (DNA): TGTGCCAGCAGTTACTCGACACAGGGAATGAAAAAACTGTTTTTT.

V is TRBV15 and J is TRBJ2-1; tentative D call: TRBD1 (6 bases). With 9 bases removed from V and 9 bases from J, the gap between germline ends came to 21 bases. The CDR3 spans 14 residues. Per the germline V gene, CDR1 is LNHNV and CDR2 is YYDKDF (reference sequence). The CDR3 spells CATGTNRVRPEQFF. CDR3 coding DNA: TGTGCCACTGGGACCAACAGGGTACGTCCTGAGCAGTTCTTC. Variable domain in full (rest from reference TRBV15 and TRBJ2-1): DAMVIQNPRYQVTQFGKPVTLSCSQTLNHNVMYWYQQKSSQAPKLLFHYYDKDFNNEADTPDNFQSRRPNTSFCFLDIRSPGLGDTAMYLCATGTNRVRPEQFFGPGTRLTVL.

CDR3 in amino acids: CASSEALLDLYNEQFF. Here the CDR3 DNA reads TGTGCCAGCAGTGAAGCGCTTCTGGACCTTTACAATGAGCAGTTCTTC. The chain links TRBV2 to TRBJ2-1, with unresolved D. This CDR3 spans 16 amino acids. The germline gives CDR1 SNHLY, CDR2 FYNNEI. The ends were cut back, 0 bases at V and 4 bases at J, with 13 bases in the middle.

This chain joins TRBV5-4 and TRBJ1-3; D unresolved. V lost 2 bases, J lost 0 bases, and 9 bases lay in between. The CDR3 sequence is 15 residues long. Germline CDR1 reads SGHNT; CDR2 reads YYREEE (reference sequence). CDR3 coding DNA: TGTGCCAGCAGCTTTCCAGAGATCTCTGGAAACACCATATATTTT. Translation: CASSFPEISGNTIYF.

The chain carries TRBV4-1 and TRBJ2-3, with 9 positions matching TRBD2. The CDR3 totals 18 residues. Germline V CDR1 and CDR2: MGHRA, YSYEKL. V shed 0 bases, J shed 3 bases, and the junction held 10 bases outside the gene matches. The CDR3 DNA reads TGCGCCAGCAGCCAAGATCCGCTGCGGGGGGGCCGAACAGATACGCAGTATTTT. Translating it yields CASSQDPLRGGRTDTQYF.

This clone occurred a few times. The chain is built from TRBV5-1 and TRBJ2-7; 11 positions match TRBD1. Germline CDR1 SGHRS, CDR2 YFSETQ. The CDR3 is made up of 12 amino acids. J lost 6 bases, V lost 7 bases, and 3 bases had no gene match. CDR3 residues: CASLGQGVEQYF. Here the CDR3 DNA reads TGCGCCAGCTTGGGACAGGGGGTCGAGCAGTACTTC.

The chain couples TRBV30 to TRBJ2-5; weak D call: TRBD1 (5 bases). Germline CDR1 is GTSNPN and CDR2 is SVGIG (reference sequence). Trimming removed 3 bases at V and 3 bases at J, with 17 bases between. The CDR3 length is 15 residues. The CDR3 DNA follows: TGTGCCTGGAGACTGCAGGGAAGTTCTAAAGAGACCCAGTACTTC. The encoded protein is CAWRLQGSSKETQYF. The variable domain in full, with the rest retrieved from reference TRBV30 and TRBJ2-5, is SQTIHQWPATLVQPVGSPLSLECTVEGTSNPNLYWYRQAAGRGLQLLFYSVGIGQISSEVPQNLSASRPQDRQFILSSKKLLLSDSGFYLCAWRLQGSSKETQYFGPGTRLLVL.

This chain joins TRBV19 and TRBJ1-4; D might be TRBD1 (5 bases). Between the trimmed V and J ends, which lost 5 bases and 15 bases, there was a span of 13 bases. The length of the CDR3 is 11 residues. Germline CDR1 is LNHDA and CDR2 is SQIVND (reference sequence). The CDR3 here is CASSGQRQMFF. Here the CDR3 DNA reads TGTGCCAGTAGTGGCCAGCGACAGATGTTTTTT.

J is TRBJ2-3 and V is TRBV4-1; 10 nucleotides align to TRBD2. CDR3 size: 19 residues. The V segment lost 1 base and the J segment 1 base; nucleotides outside the gene matches: 11. Germline CDR1 MGHRA, CDR2 YSYEKL. CDR3 nucleotides: TGCGCCAGCAGCCAAGCCCATAGTGCGCTAGCGGGGGGCACAGATACGCAGTATTTT. Translated, it gives CASSQAHSALAGGTDTQYF.

This clone is a singleton in its sample. The rearrangement links TRBV28 to TRBJ1-5, with TRBD1 matching over 7 bases. This CDR3 comprises 14 residues. Trimming removed 6 bases from V and 6 bases from J; junction bases left unmatched: 8. In germline, CDR1 is MDHEN, CDR2 SYDVKM. CDR3 sequence reads: CASSQTGASQPQHF. The CDR3 DNA reads TGTGCCAGCAGCCAAACAGGGGCTAGTCAGCCCCAGCATTTT.

In its sample, this clone was seen a few times. The DNA for the CDR3 is TGTGCCAGCAGTCAAAACCGGACAGGCAGCCAGCCCCAGCATTTT. Amino acids: CASSQNRTGSQPQHF. The chain employs TRBV7-9 and TRBJ1-5; 7 bases are shared with TRBD1. The CDR3 is made up of 15 amino acids. Losses at the gene ends were 6 bases for V and 7 bases for J; bases not matched to a gene: 12. Germline assignment: CDR1 SEHNR and CDR2 FQNEAQ (reference sequence). Based on the CDR3 plus reference TRBV7-9 and TRBJ1-5, the full variable domain is DTGVSQNPRHKITKRGQNVTFRCDPISEHNRLYWYRQTLGQGPEFLTYFQNEAQLEKSRLLSDRFSAERPKGSFSTLEIQRTEQGDSAMYLCASSQNRTGSQPQHFGDGTRLSIL.

V usage is TRBV27 and J usage is TRBJ1-2; TRBD1 matches at 8 bases. J gave up 6 bases and V 6 bases, and 9 bases lay outside the gene matches. The CDR3 spans 14 residues. Germline V lookup: CDR1 MNHEY, CDR2 SMNVEV (reference sequence). CDR3 region: CASSRIRGQHGYTF. The CDR3 DNA reads as TGTGCCAGCAGCCGGATCAGGGGGCAACATGGCTACACCTTC.

The chain employs TRBV28 and TRBJ1-2; maybe TRBD1 (5 bases). The CDR3 runs to 15 residues. Germline CDR1 MDHEN, CDR2 SYDVKM. V was clipped by 3 bases and J by 8 bases, with 19 bases between them. CDR3 loop: CASSLLLVAGQGYTF. In DNA, the CDR3 is TGTGCCAGCAGTTTGCTTCTTGTGGCAGGGCAGGGCTACACCTTC.

This sequence joins TRBV28 and TRBJ2-5, with D perhaps assigned TRBD1 or TRBD2 (5 bases each). There are 16 residues in the CDR3. In germline, CDR1 is MDHEN, CDR2 SYDVKM. V lost 8 bases, J lost 6 bases, and 25 bases lay in between. The CDR3 region has the DNA TGTGCCAGCGACGAAAACTGGGACGCCCAGGCCAAGACCCAGTACTTC. It specifies CASDENWDAQAKTQYF.

The chain couples TRBV7-3 to TRBJ1-6, with no clear D. V lost 0 bases and J 5 bases, leaving 8 bases between the germline ends. Germline V gives CDR1 SGHTA, CDR2 FQGTGA. This CDR3 is 15 amino acids long. CDR3 loop: CASSLTGYDNSPLHF. The CDR3 DNA sequence: TGTGCCAGCAGCTTAACGGGTTACGATAATTCACCCCTCCACTTT.

The rearrangement joins TRBV6-5 to TRBJ2-3, with D possibly TRBD2 on 5 matching bases. V lost 4 bases, J lost 2 bases, and 13 bases lay in between. This CDR3 comprises 15 residues. Germline V CDR1 and CDR2: MNHEY, SVGAGI. The CDR3 bases are TGTGCCAGCAGTTCCGGAGGAGGATTCACAGATACGCAGTATTTT. Encoded protein: CASSSGGGFTDTQYF.

The rearrangement joins TRBV7-9 to TRBJ1-1; the D is unclear. Germline values: CDR1 SEHNR, CDR2 FQNEAQ (reference sequence). The V end lost 4 bases, the J end lost 1 base, and 13 bases lay between the germline ends. The CDR3 is 15 amino acids. CDR3 region: CASSSARTGNTEAFF. The CDR3 bases are TGTGCCAGCAGCTCCGCGCGTACCGGGAACACTGAAGCTTTCTTT. Together with reference TRBV7-9 and TRBJ1-1, the CDR3 gives the full variable domain: DTGVSQNPRHKITKRGQNVTFRCDPISEHNRLYWYRQTLGQGPEFLTYFQNEAQLEKSRLLSDRFSAERPKGSFSTLEIQRTEQGDSAMYLCASSSARTGNTEAFFGQGTRLTVV.

The rearrangement uses TRBV6-1 and TRBJ1-6; D unclear. The CDR3 has 16 residues. Germline-derived CDR1 and CDR2 are MNHNS and SASEGT. Trimming removed 4 bases at V and 5 bases at J, with 15 bases between. The DNA for the CDR3 is TGTGCCAGCAGTGGTGCTTGGAGGAGGGATAATTCACCCCTCCACTTT. Protein product: CASSGAWRRDNSPLHF.

The chain carries TRBV4-2 and TRBJ2-5, with 8 bases identical to TRBD2. The CDR3 is 17 amino acids. The trim removed 0 bases at V and 2 bases at J, leaving 8 bases unmatched. Germline loops: CDR1 LGHNA, CDR2 YNFKEQ. The CDR3: CASSQDPGGGWQETQYF. The CDR3, as DNA: TGTGCCAGCAGCCAAGATCCCGGGGGGGGCTGGCAAGAGACCCAGTACTTC.

The J gene is TRBJ1-1, the V gene TRBV30; D is perhaps TRBD1 (5 bases). Deletions cut 5 bases from V and 5 bases from J, with 9 bases between. The CDR3 has 11 residues. The germline CDR1 and CDR2 sequences are GTSNPN and SVGIG (reference sequence). The CDR3 nucleotides read TGTGCCTGGGACGGGGGGACTGAAGCTTTCTTT. The encoded protein is CAWDGGTEAFF.

The V call is TRBV7-2, the J call TRBJ1-1; the D gene is possibly TRBD1 (5 bases). Germline V gene lookup returns CDR1 SGHTA and CDR2 FQGNSA. V lost 10 bases and J lost 2, with 17 bases in between. CDR3 length: 14 residues. The CDR3 reads CAISPRTSNTEAFF. CDR3 in DNA: TGTGCCATTTCGCCCCGGACAAGCAACACTGAAGCTTTCTTT.

The rearrangement uses TRBV2 and TRBJ2-1; the D gene is possibly TRBD1 (6 bases). V lost 3 bases and J 0 bases, leaving 12 bases between the germline ends. CDR3 length equals 16 residues. CDR1 is SNHLY and CDR2 is FYNNEI in the germline V gene. The CDR3 spells CASSDSRTVSYNEQFF. For the CDR3, the DNA is TGTGCCAGCAGTGATTCAAGGACAGTCTCCTACAATGAGCAGTTCTTC.

The J gene is TRBJ2-5, the V gene TRBV6-5; TRBD1 matches at 8 bases. This CDR3 spans 14 amino acids. CDR1 MNHEY and CDR2 SVGAGI come from the germline V gene. With V trimmed by 1 base and J by 4 bases, 2 bases remained unmatched. The CDR3 is CASSYFGQGETQYF. The CDR3 nucleotides read TGTGCCAGCAGTTACTTCGGACAGGGAGAGACCCAGTACTTC.

The gene calls are TRBV7-6 and TRBJ2-5; 14 bases agree with TRBD2. V shed 7 bases and J 3 bases; nucleotides not matched to a gene: 10. The CDR3 sequence is 17 residues long. Germline CDR1 reads SGHVS; CDR2 reads FNYEAQ. CDR3 sequence reads: CASNASPGLAGEETQYF. In DNA, the CDR3 is TGTGCCAGCAACGCGTCCCCGGGACTAGCGGGAGAAGAGACCCAGTACTTC.